Sequencing of this TCR beta chain was carried out in a study of spatial heterogeneity in lung cancer. TCRdb reanalysed the 5' RACE reads using MiXCR and keeps one entry per CDR3 protein. The data hold about 25,000 distinct CDR3 sequences, with 8.8% observed a single time. Per germline, CDR1 SGHTA and CDR2 FQGNSA. Between the trimmed V and J ends, which lost 3 bases and 2 bases, there was a span of 6 bases. This CDR3 is 13 amino acids long. The time point is: sample taken at primary tumor resection. Patients with untreated early-stage non-small cell lung cancer, numbering approximately 70, were the donors. Study results and caveats: Mutation tallies in tumors tracked expanded intratumoral alpha and beta TCR counts. It was estimated that coverage of tumor T cells reached about 7% for alpha chains and approximately 13% for beta chains.

The sample holds many counts of this clonotype. What it binds is not known. The source is a male donor with early-stage non-small cell lung cancer. Sequences were derived from lung tumor tissue, sampled at surgery. The chain couples TRBV7-2 to TRBJ2-3, with unresolved D. CDR3 nucleotide sequence: TGTGCCAGCAGCTTCTGGGCCACAGATACGCAGTATTTT. As protein: CASSFWATDTQYF. The full variable domain, with the rest looked up from reference TRBV7-2 and TRBJ2-3, is GAGVSQSPSNKVTEKGKDVELRCDPISGHTALYWYRQSLGQGLEFLIYFQGNSAPDKSGLPSDRFSAERTGGSVSTLTIQRTQQEDSAVYLCASSFWATDTQYFGPGTRLTVL.